The rows below give T cell receptor beta chains drawn from one sample of a study of cytomegalovirus exposure and HLA in healthy donors. Sequencing used immunoSEQ multiplex PCR; TCRdb keeps in-frame clones, though not all of them. Of 150,000 to 250,000 clones listed, around 78% are singletons. The material sequenced was PBMCs. These receptors were obtained from a man aged 25-45 years in good health and CMV-seronegative. Both conserved end residues are part of each CDR3. Each record gives: V gene, clone size, J gene, CDR3 protein. The size field is filled for only some rows; it gives once, few, many or a size class.

V gene: TRBV6-1; clone size: few; J gene: TRBJ2-3; CDR3 protein: CASSEAQGGADTQYF
V gene: TRBV7-6; clone size: .; J gene: TRBJ2-3; CDR3 protein: CASSLSSGSSTDTQYF
V gene: TRBV4-1; clone size: .; J gene: TRBJ2-7; CDR3 protein: CASSSRASGTYEQYF
V gene: TRBV6-4; clone size: .; J gene: TRBJ1-1; CDR3 protein: CASSETGRTEAFF
V gene: TRBV6-5; clone size: .; J gene: TRBJ1-1; CDR3 protein: CASSYSSSGGAEAFF
V gene: TRBV30; clone size: .; J gene: TRBJ2-3; CDR3 protein: CAWSGGQGGTDTQYF
V gene: TRBV5-1; clone size: once; J gene: TRBJ1-2; CDR3 protein: CASSPPGTGTFYGYTF
V gene: TRBV5-1; clone size: .; J gene: TRBJ2-6; CDR3 protein: CASRDSSGANVLTF
V gene: TRBV27; clone size: .; J gene: TRBJ2-3; CDR3 protein: CASSLSRQGTDTQYF
V gene: TRBV11-3; clone size: .; J gene: TRBJ2-2; CDR3 protein: CASSLAWNTGELFF
V gene: TRBV10-3; clone size: .; J gene: TRBJ2-5; CDR3 protein: CAISEGTGSRETQYF
V gene: TRBV7-9; clone size: .; J gene: TRBJ2-7; CDR3 protein: CASSLVTRAGARRDEQYF
V gene: TRBV2; clone size: .; J gene: TRBJ2-3; CDR3 protein: CASSITGGGGTDTQYF
V gene: TRBV29-1; clone size: once; J gene: TRBJ2-5; CDR3 protein: CSVEEAPRETQYF
V gene: TRBV10-3; clone size: .; J gene: TRBJ2-1; CDR3 protein: CAISESSGRDEQFF
V gene: TRBV5-5; clone size: .; J gene: TRBJ1-6; CDR3 protein: CASSTNLGSGRHSPLHF
V gene: TRBV5-5; clone size: .; J gene: TRBJ1-5; CDR3 protein: CASSFHSNQPQHF
V gene: TRBV10-2; clone size: .; J gene: TRBJ2-7; CDR3 protein: CASGPLISYEQYF
V gene: TRBV28; clone size: .; J gene: TRBJ2-7; CDR3 protein: CASSSGPSLGGNYEQYF
V gene: TRBV10-1; clone size: .; J gene: TRBJ2-7; CDR3 protein: CASSELLADFREQYF
V gene: TRBV20-1; clone size: .; J gene: TRBJ1-1; CDR3 protein: CSSRSGRGAFF
V gene: TRBV5-4; clone size: .; J gene: TRBJ1-1; CDR3 protein: CASSFQGGTEAFF
V gene: TRBV9; clone size: .; J gene: TRBJ2-7; CDR3 protein: CASSPLAGKQYF
V gene: TRBV7-3; clone size: .; J gene: TRBJ1-3; CDR3 protein: CASSLTRTGNTIYF
V gene: TRBV27; clone size: .; J gene: TRBJ2-7; CDR3 protein: CASSWTLVSSYEQYF
V gene: TRBV7-9; clone size: .; J gene: TRBJ2-4; CDR3 protein: CASSGPDIQYF
V gene: TRBV29-1; clone size: .; J gene: TRBJ1-4; CDR3 protein: CSVRGDGEKLFF
V gene: TRBV2; clone size: .; J gene: TRBJ2-3; CDR3 protein: CASRTSGSTTDTQYF
V gene: TRBV2; clone size: .; J gene: TRBJ2-7; CDR3 protein: CASKTEYEQYF
V gene: TRBV5-4; clone size: .; J gene: TRBJ2-7; CDR3 protein: CASSLGGERGTYEQYF
V gene: TRBV7-3; clone size: few; J gene: TRBJ2-1; CDR3 protein: CASSLIGTSGNSYNEQFF
V gene: TRBV5-1; clone size: .; J gene: TRBJ2-7; CDR3 protein: CASSPTGRGGSYEQYF
V gene: TRBV28; clone size: once; J gene: TRBJ2-5; CDR3 protein: CASSSRDRGQETQYF
V gene: TRBV9; clone size: .; J gene: TRBJ1-1; CDR3 protein: CASSVEAGVNTEAFF
V gene: TRBV5-4; clone size: .; J gene: TRBJ1-6; CDR3 protein: CASSLASYNSPLHF
V gene: TRBV14; clone size: .; J gene: TRBJ2-7; CDR3 protein: CASSLMGGSPYEQYF
V gene: TRBV5-6; clone size: .; J gene: TRBJ1-4; CDR3 protein: CASSLARDTNEKLFF
V gene: TRBV11-2; clone size: few; J gene: TRBJ2-7; CDR3 protein: CASGSTNYEQYF
V gene: TRBV5-6; clone size: .; J gene: TRBJ2-3; CDR3 protein: CASSFGLGTDTQYF
V gene: TRBV2; clone size: few; J gene: TRBJ2-3; CDR3 protein: CASTPGLADFDTQYF
V gene: TRBV27; clone size: few; J gene: TRBJ2-7; CDR3 protein: CASSFLRAGGPYEQYF
V gene: TRBV28; clone size: once; J gene: TRBJ1-5; CDR3 protein: CASTSIGRGDQPQHF
V gene: TRBV7-9; clone size: .; J gene: TRBJ1-2; CDR3 protein: CASRQTGQSTDGYTF
V gene: TRBV13; clone size: .; J gene: TRBJ1-4; CDR3 protein: CASSFTPGTGGHYPTEKLFF